The 10 T cell receptor beta chains given below trace back to one sample, sequenced in a study of T cell responses to AZD1222 COVID-19 vaccine. Sequenced by immunoSEQ multiplex PCR; TCRdb stores in-frame clones only, minus some. The sample records about 130,000 clones, 88% being singletons. The sample here was peripheral blood, taken 28 days after the second AZD1222 dose. The receptors stem from an adult who received the AZD1222 COVID-19 vaccine.

The genes are TRBV7-3 and TRBJ1-3; possibly TRBD1 for D (6 bases). The CDR3 is 17 residues long. Trimming pared 5 bases from V and 1 base from J, leaving 18 bases between. Germline V gene sequence: CDR1 SGHTA, CDR2 FQGTGA. CDR3 DNA sequence: TGTGCCAGCAGCCCCCAGCCCATTACAGGGTCTGGAAACACCATATATTTT. Amino acids: CASSPQPITGSGNTIYF.

The chain has TRBV6-5 and TRBJ1-1; 7 bases fit TRBD1. The V segment lost 6 bases and the J segment 10 bases; nucleotides outside the gene matches: 8. Germline V gene lookup returns CDR1 MNHEY and CDR2 SVGAGI. The length of the CDR3 is 12 residues. In nucleotides, the CDR3 is TGTGCCAGCAGCCCGACAGGGTCTCGAGCTTTCTTT. It specifies CASSPTGSRAFF.

V gene TRBV19 combines with J gene TRBJ1-1, with a tentative D call TRBD1 (5 bases). The length of the CDR3 is 17 residues. Germline values: CDR1 LNHDA, CDR2 SQIVND (reference sequence). Trimming took off 3 bases at V and 1 base at J, with 18 bases between the two ends. The CDR3 sequence: CASSILWDSRPNTEAFF. CDR3 DNA: TGTGCCAGTAGTATTTTGTGGGACTCAAGGCCGAACACTGAAGCTTTCTTT.

The CDR3 region has the DNA TGTGCCAGCAGCGGGAGGGGGGGTTCCTCCTACGAGCAGTACTTC. Amino acids: CASSGRGGSSYEQYF. V usage is TRBV7-2 and J usage is TRBJ2-7; D may be TRBD2 (7 bases). This CDR3 is 15 amino acids long. Trimming cost V 5 bases and J 0 bases, with 14 bases left between them. The germline gives CDR1 SGHTA, CDR2 FQGNSA.

The chain recombines TRBV7-9 with TRBJ1-4; TRBD1 matches 9 bases. The CDR3 contains 14 residues. Germline assignment: CDR1 SEHNR and CDR2 FQNEAQ (reference sequence). The J segment lost 8 bases and the V segment lost 5 bases, leaving 6 bases of the junction unmatched. CDR3 DNA: TGTGCCAGCAGCCGACAGGGGGTTCGAGAAAAACTGTTTTTT. It specifies CASSRQGVREKLFF.

The V gene is TRBV2, the J gene TRBJ1-6, with D tentatively TRBD1 (6 bases). CDR1 SNHLY and CDR2 FYNNEI come from the germline V gene. V lost 1 base and J lost 10, with 14 bases in between. CDR3 length: 15 amino acids. CDR3 residues: CASSEGQGRNSPLHF. CDR3 nucleotide sequence: TGTGCCAGCAGTGAAGGGCAGGGGCGGAACTCACCCCTCCACTTT.

The chain carries TRBV11-2 and TRBJ2-5; 11 bases map to TRBD2. The CDR3 is 15 residues long. V trimming: 5 bases; J trimming: 1 base; junction bases outside the gene matches: 3. Germline CDR1 SGHAT, CDR2 FQNNGV. The CDR3 sequence: CASSVSGGGQETQYF. In DNA form, the CDR3 reads TGTGCCAGCAGCGTTAGCGGGGGGGGCCAAGAGACCCAGTACTTC.

The chain links TRBV11-2 to TRBJ2-1; weak D call: TRBD2 (6 bases). This CDR3 is 17 amino acids long. V shed 5 bases and J shed 4 bases, with 21 bases lying between them. Looked up from germline, CDR1 is SGHAT and CDR2 is FQNNGV. The CDR3 spells CASSPRERVQLYNEQFF. For the CDR3, the DNA is TGTGCCAGCAGCCCCCGGGAGCGGGTTCAGTTGTACAATGAGCAGTTCTTC.

DNA for the CDR3: TGTGCCAGCAGTTCCGCGCGGGGACGTAACACAGATACGCAGTATTTT. Its protein is CASSSARGRNTDTQYF. The genes are TRBV5-4 and TRBJ2-3, with a possible D match to TRBD2 (6 bases). Deletions cut 5 bases from V and 2 bases from J, with 18 bases between. Germline V gives CDR1 SGHNT, CDR2 YYREEE (reference sequence). This CDR3 spans 16 amino acids.

The CDR3 is CSASGSSYEQYF. The CDR3 nucleotides are TGCAGTGCTAGTGGCAGCTCCTACGAGCAGTACTTC. This chain joins TRBV20-1 and TRBJ2-7; D uncertain. The V gene's germline CDR1 is DFQATT and CDR2 SNEGSKA (reference sequence). Trimming removed 3 bases from V and 0 bases from J, with 6 bases in between. The CDR3 runs to 12 residues.